This T cell receptor (beta chain) comes out of a study of a mutant IDH1 vaccine in newly diagnosed glioma. On this clone itself: Its antigen is unidentified.

This sample's time point: week 11, during vaccination. A single vaccine dose contained 300 ug of mutant IDH1 20-mer peptide, and topical imiquimod was used with it. Germline V lookup: CDR1 SEHNR, CDR2 FQNEAQ (reference sequence). Trimming took off 0 bases at V and 5 bases at J, with 18 bases between the two ends. This CDR3 is built from 17 residues. Libraries were prepared by immunoSEQ multiplex PCR; TCRdb keeps only in-frame clonotypes and omits some of them. This table has 60,000 to 75,000 clones, 84% appearing once. The material was PBMCs, obtained from a glioma patient whose treatment included an IDH1 peptide vaccine. This sequence joins TRBV7-9 and TRBJ2-3; the D gene is possibly TRBD1 (6 bases). The receptor was isolated from a man aged 30-40 years with glioma. CDR3 DNA: TGTGCCAGCAGCTTAGCCTTCGGGGCAGGGGACGGAGATACGCAGTATTTT. This codes for CASSLAFGAGDGDTQYF.